These 25 T cell receptor beta chains were sequenced from one sample in a study of cytomegalovirus exposure and HLA in healthy donors. This PCR relied on a set of 60 Vbeta primers and 13 Jbeta primers. Libraries were prepared by immunoSEQ multiplex PCR; TCRdb keeps only in-frame clonotypes and omits some of them. The data contain around 200,000 clones, 82% of them singletons. Source material: PBMCs. The source is a woman aged 40 to 49 in good health and CMV-seronegative.

This chain joins TRBV30 and TRBJ2-1, with 12 bases matching TRBD2. Germline-derived CDR1 and CDR2 are GTSNPN and SVGIG (reference sequence). J was trimmed by 0 bases and V by 3 bases; bases with no gene match: 6. The CDR3 spans 17 residues. CDR3 coding DNA: TGTGCCTGGAGCTTAGGACTAGCGGGGAGCTCCTACAATGAGCAGTTCTTC. Translation: CAWSLGLAGSSYNEQFF.

CDR3 DNA: TGCGCCAGCAGCTTGGAGGCCAGGGGGAATGAAAAACTGTTTTTT. It specifies CASSLEARGNEKLFF. This chain connects TRBV5-1 to TRBJ1-4; TRBD1 matches at 7 bases. This CDR3 spans 15 amino acids. The trim removed 0 bases at V and 5 bases at J, leaving 4 bases unmatched. Germline CDR1 reads SGHRS; CDR2 reads YFSETQ.

The CDR3 coding sequence is TGTGCCTGGAGTGTAAGCACCTCAGGGGGTGCAAGGTATGGCTACACCTTC. Translating it yields CAWSVSTSGGARYGYTF. This chain joins TRBV30 and TRBJ1-2, with 7 nucleotides matching TRBD1. V was clipped by 0 bases and J by 5 bases; unmatched bases: 15. The germline CDR1 and CDR2 sequences are GTSNPN and SVGIG (reference sequence). CDR3 size: 17 residues.

The V gene is TRBV27, the J gene TRBJ2-2, with 11 bases identical to TRBD1. The CDR3 length is 16 residues. Trimming at V came to 4 bases and at J to 7 bases, leaving 8 bases not matched to a gene. CDR1 and CDR2 from the germline V gene are MNHEY and SMNVEV (reference sequence). The CDR3 sequence: CASSSSDRGRDGELFF. The CDR3 DNA reads as TGTGCCAGCAGTTCCTCGGACAGGGGGCGAGACGGGGAGCTGTTTTTT.

J is TRBJ1-5 and V is TRBV14; 9 bases are shared with TRBD1. The CDR3 runs to 17 residues. J lost 1 base, V lost 2 bases, and 6 bases had no gene match. Germline-derived CDR1 and CDR2 are SGHDN and FVKESK. The CDR3 nucleotides are TGTGCCAGCAGCCAACCATCGACAGGGGGAAGCAATCAGCCCCAGCATTTT. Translating it yields CASSQPSTGGSNQPQHF.

V gene TRBV6-1 combines with J gene TRBJ2-1; D remains unclear. V was pared by 6 bases and J by 5 bases, with 5 bases between. The CDR3 runs 11 residues. Looked up from germline, CDR1 is MNHNS and CDR2 is SASEGT. CDR3 loop: CASRLNNEQFF. For the CDR3, the DNA is TGTGCCAGCAGACTAAACAATGAGCAGTTCTTC.

The count of this clone is one. V is TRBV6-5 and J is TRBJ1-6; weak D call: TRBD1 (5 bases). This CDR3 has 13 amino acids. Germline-derived CDR1 and CDR2 are MNHEY and SVGAGI. V lost 7 bases, J lost 4 bases, and 8 bases lay in between. The CDR3 coding sequence is TGTGCCAGCACCAGACAGTATAATTCACCCCTCCACTTT. This codes for CASTRQYNSPLHF.

This sequence joins TRBV7-7 and TRBJ1-1; D is ambiguous. Germline values: CDR1 SSHAT, CDR2 FNYEAQ (reference sequence). The CDR3 consists of 10 residues. CDR3 coding DNA: TGTGCGAGGGAGAAGGATGAAGCTTTCTTT. Its protein is CAREKDEAFF.

The V gene is TRBV27, the J gene TRBJ2-5; perhaps TRBD1 as D (5 bases). The CDR3 contains 14 residues. Germline V lookup: CDR1 MNHEY, CDR2 SMNVEV (reference sequence). V dropped 4 bases and J dropped 4 bases, with 13 bases sitting between them. The CDR3 DNA is TGTGCCAGCAGTTCAACAGGACCCTCAGAGACCCAGTACTTC. Protein sequence: CASSSTGPSETQYF.

The CDR3 DNA reads as TGTGCCAGCAGTTTGGGAGGTAGCACAGATACGCAGTATTTT. Encoded protein: CASSLGGSTDTQYF. The chain couples TRBV6-1 to TRBJ2-3, with D maybe TRBD2 (6 bases). Trimming pared 5 bases from V and 0 bases from J, leaving 9 bases between. The CDR3 spans 14 residues. Germline CDR1 and CDR2: MNHNS and SASEGT.

This sequence joins TRBV28 and TRBJ2-1; 7 bases agree with TRBD1. Looked up from germline, CDR1 is MDHEN and CDR2 is SYDVKM. Trimming at V came to 3 bases and at J to 0 bases, leaving 8 bases not matched to a gene. The CDR3 has 17 amino acids. The CDR3 DNA reads as TGTGCCAGCAGTTTCCCCGGACAGGTCTCCTCCTACAATGAGCAGTTCTTC. It specifies CASSFPGQVSSYNEQFF.

The V and J genes are TRBV28 and TRBJ2-7; D gene unclear. Germline V gene data show CDR1 as MDHEN and CDR2 as SYDVKM. The CDR3 covers 12 residues. Trimming took 3 bases from V and 7 from J, leaving 10 bases between them. The DNA for the CDR3 is TGTGCCAGCAGTTTTTTCGACTCGGAGCAGTACTTC. Protein product: CASSFFDSEQYF. Full variable domain (outside the CDR3, taken from reference TRBV28 and TRBJ2-7): DVKVTQSSRYLVKRTGEKVFLECVQDMDHENMFWYRQDPGLGLRLIYFSYDVKMKEKGDIPEGYSVSREKKERFSLILESASTNQTSMYLCASSFFDSEQYFGPGTRLTVT.

V gene TRBV11-2 combines with J gene TRBJ2-7; 12 bases line up with TRBD1. The CDR3 is 15 residues long. With 5 bases clipped from V and 6 bases from J, the junction kept 8 bases outside the gene matches. The germline CDR1 and CDR2 sequences are SGHAT and FQNNGV. The chain's CDR3 is CASSLSRDRGLEQYF. The CDR3 DNA reads as TGTGCCAGCAGCCTCAGCCGGGACAGGGGGCTCGAGCAGTACTTC.

The chain is built from TRBV28 and TRBJ1-2; TRBD1 agrees at 9 bases. Germline V gene data show CDR1 as MDHEN and CDR2 as SYDVKM. Germline trimming cut 4 bases from V and 8 bases from J; bases unmatched to any gene: 2. The CDR3 extends over 12 amino acids. The CDR3 is CASSSTGGGYTF. CDR3 in DNA: TGTGCCAGCAGTTCGACAGGGGGAGGCTACACCTTC.

The chain recombines TRBV19 with TRBJ1-2; TRBD1 matches at 9 bases. This CDR3 has 15 amino acids. The J segment lost 8 bases and the V segment lost 9 bases, leaving 16 bases of the junction unmatched. The V gene's germline CDR1 is LNHDA and CDR2 SQIVND (reference sequence). The CDR3 loop is CASTPARTGTGGYTF. The CDR3 DNA reads TGTGCCAGCACACCCGCCCGAACCGGGACAGGGGGCTACACCTTC.

V is TRBV27 and J is TRBJ1-5; TRBD1 matches at 7 bases. The CDR3 extends over 15 amino acids. With 5 bases clipped from V and 0 bases from J, the junction kept 4 bases outside the gene matches. From germline, CDR1 is MNHEY and CDR2 SMNVEV (reference sequence). This CDR3 reads CASSLGQASNQPQHF. For the CDR3, the DNA is TGTGCCAGCAGTCTCGGACAGGCTAGCAATCAGCCCCAGCATTTT.

This CDR3 is CASSPRPNRVNYGYTF. Here the CDR3 DNA reads TGTGCCAGCAGCCCGCGGCCGAACAGGGTTAACTATGGCTACACCTTC. This chain joins TRBV5-8 and TRBJ1-2; tentatively, D is TRBD1 (6 bases). This CDR3 region has 16 residues. Germline CDR1 is SGHTS and CDR2 is YDEGEE. The V end lost 4 bases, the J end lost 1 base, and 17 bases lay between the germline ends.

The chain links TRBV7-8 to TRBJ1-2; possible D gene TRBD1, 6 bases. V lost 5 bases to trimming and J lost 7 bases, with 23 bases between them. The CDR3 sequence is 16 residues long. CDR1 and CDR2 from the germline V gene are SGHVS and FQNEAQ. The CDR3 is CASSMMASGGGSGYTF. In DNA, the CDR3 is TGTGCCAGCAGCATGATGGCCTCGGGGGGCGGTAGTGGCTACACCTTC.

The V and J genes are TRBV27 and TRBJ2-6; no definite D call. This CDR3 region has 16 residues. CDR1 is MNHEY, CDR2 SMNVEV, per germline (reference sequence). The ends were cut back, 1 base at V and 2 bases at J, with 9 bases in the middle. The CDR3 reads CASSLLRGTGANVLTF. For the CDR3, the DNA is TGTGCCAGCAGTTTATTGAGAGGCACTGGGGCCAACGTCCTGACTTTC.

This clone was seen a single time. V usage is TRBV28 and J usage is TRBJ1-1; D is ambiguous. The V gene's germline CDR1 is MDHEN and CDR2 SYDVKM. The CDR3 runs 12 residues. V lost 7 bases to trimming and J lost 6 bases, with 12 bases between them. This CDR3 is CASIGVAAEAFF. As DNA, the CDR3 is TGTGCCAGCATTGGAGTGGCCGCTGAAGCTTTCTTT.

This rearrangement joins TRBV18 to TRBJ1-1; 7 nucleotides match TRBD1. The junction had 8 bases not matched to a gene; V was cut back by 5 bases and J by 5 bases. Per the germline V gene, CDR1 is KGHSH and CDR2 is LQKENI. This CDR3 is built from 14 residues. This CDR3 is CASSDRQGWTEAFF. The CDR3 coding sequence is TGTGCCAGCTCAGATCGACAGGGTTGGACTGAAGCTTTCTTT. The full variable domain, with the rest looked up from reference TRBV18 and TRBJ1-1, is NAGVMQNPRHLVRRRGQEARLRCSPMKGHSHVYWYRQLPEEGLKFMVYLQKENIIDESGMPKERFSAEFPKEGPSILRIQQVVRGDSAAYFCASSDRQGWTEAFFGQGTRLTVV.

This clone has only a few counts. V gene TRBV6-1 combines with J gene TRBJ1-2, with 8 bases matching TRBD1. V was clipped by 6 bases and J by 7 bases; unmatched bases: 10. The CDR3 length is 14 residues. CDR1 is MNHNS, CDR2 SASEGT, per germline. In nucleotides, the CDR3 is TGTGCCAGCAGACGACCCGGGACAGGCTTTGGCTACACCTTC. Translated: CASRRPGTGFGYTF.

This sequence joins TRBV11-2 and TRBJ1-4, with TRBD1 matching 8 bases. The CDR3 has 16 residues. V lost 5 bases, J lost 2 bases, and 7 bases stayed unmatched. The V gene's germline CDR1 is SGHAT and CDR2 FQNNGV. DNA of the CDR3: TGTGCCAGCAGCCAGACAGGGGTAACTACTAATGAAAAACTGTTTTTT. Protein sequence: CASSQTGVTTNEKLFF.

The chain combines TRBV5-1 with TRBJ2-1; TRBD2 matches 9 bases. The junction had 11 bases not matched to a gene; V was cut back by 4 bases and J by 0 bases. CDR3 length: 18 amino acids. The germline V gene has CDR1 SGHRS and CDR2 YFSETQ. The CDR3 loop is CASSTASGEGFSYNEQFF. The CDR3 nucleotides are TGCGCCAGCAGCACGGCTAGCGGGGAGGGGTTCTCCTACAATGAGCAGTTCTTC. The whole variable domain, remainder taken from reference TRBV5-1 and TRBJ2-1, is KAGVTQTPRYLIKTRGQQVTLSCSPISGHRSVSWYQQTPGQGLQFLFEYFSETQRNKGNFPGRFSGRQFSNSRSEMNVSTLELGDSALYLCASSTASGEGFSYNEQFFGPGTRLTVL.

The V gene is TRBV27, the J gene TRBJ2-7, with a weak D call TRBD1 (7 bases). The CDR3 contains 15 residues. V gave up 6 bases and J gave up 7 bases, with 22 bases separating them. Germline loops: CDR1 MNHEY, CDR2 SMNVEV (reference sequence). The CDR3 protein is CASRRHSRDSGEQYF. The DNA for the CDR3 is TGTGCCAGCAGACGACACAGCCGGGACAGCGGGGAGCAGTACTTC.